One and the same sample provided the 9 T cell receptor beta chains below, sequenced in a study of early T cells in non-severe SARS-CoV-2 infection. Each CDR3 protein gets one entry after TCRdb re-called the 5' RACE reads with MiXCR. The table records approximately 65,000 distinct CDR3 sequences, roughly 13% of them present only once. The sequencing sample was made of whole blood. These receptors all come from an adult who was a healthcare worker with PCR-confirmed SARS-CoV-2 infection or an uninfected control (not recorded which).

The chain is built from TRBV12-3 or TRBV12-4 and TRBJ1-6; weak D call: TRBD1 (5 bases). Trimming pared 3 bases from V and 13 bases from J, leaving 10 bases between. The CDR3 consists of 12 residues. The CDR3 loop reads CASSFREPPLHF. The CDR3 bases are TGTGCCAGCAGTTTCAGGGAGCCGCCCCTCCACTTT.

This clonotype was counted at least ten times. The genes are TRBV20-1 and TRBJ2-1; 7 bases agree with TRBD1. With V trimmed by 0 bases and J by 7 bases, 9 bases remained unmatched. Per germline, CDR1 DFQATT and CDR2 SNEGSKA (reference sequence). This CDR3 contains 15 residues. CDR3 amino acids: CSARDPRTGMNEQFF. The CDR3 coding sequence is TGCAGTGCTAGAGATCCTAGGACAGGCATGAATGAGCAGTTCTTC.

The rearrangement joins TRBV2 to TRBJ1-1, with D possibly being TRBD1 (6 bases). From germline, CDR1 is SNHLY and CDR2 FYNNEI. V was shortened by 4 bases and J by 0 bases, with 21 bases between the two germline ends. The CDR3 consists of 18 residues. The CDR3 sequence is CASSVISGTSIMNTEAFF. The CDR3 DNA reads TGTGCCAGCAGTGTTATTTCCGGGACAAGTATTATGAACACTGAAGCTTTCTTT.

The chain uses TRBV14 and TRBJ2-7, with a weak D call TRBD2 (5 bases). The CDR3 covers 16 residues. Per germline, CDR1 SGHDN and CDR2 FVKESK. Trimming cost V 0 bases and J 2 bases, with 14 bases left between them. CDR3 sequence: CASSQEFPGLPYEQYF. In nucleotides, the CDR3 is TGTGCCAGCAGCCAAGAGTTTCCCGGACTTCCCTACGAGCAGTACTTC.

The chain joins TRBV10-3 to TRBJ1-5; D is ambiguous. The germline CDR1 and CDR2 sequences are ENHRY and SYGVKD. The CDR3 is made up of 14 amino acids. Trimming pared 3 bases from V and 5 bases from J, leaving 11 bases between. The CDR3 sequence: CAISEGSIYQPQHF. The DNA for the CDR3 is TGTGCCATCAGTGAAGGCAGCATTTATCAGCCCCAGCATTTT.

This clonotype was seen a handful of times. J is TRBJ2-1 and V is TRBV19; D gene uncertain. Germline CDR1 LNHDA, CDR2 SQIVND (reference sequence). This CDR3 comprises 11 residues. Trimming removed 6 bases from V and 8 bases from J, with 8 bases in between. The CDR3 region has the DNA TGTGCCAGTAGCTTGAAGTATGAGCAGTTCTTC. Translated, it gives CASSLKYEQFF.

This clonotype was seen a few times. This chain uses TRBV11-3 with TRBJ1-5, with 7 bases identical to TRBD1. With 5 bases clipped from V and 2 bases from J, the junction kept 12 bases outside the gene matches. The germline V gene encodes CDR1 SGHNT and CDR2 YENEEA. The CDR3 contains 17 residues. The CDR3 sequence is CASSLGQNPGRNQPQHF. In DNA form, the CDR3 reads TGTGCCAGCAGCCTGGGACAGAACCCTGGCCGCAATCAGCCCCAGCATTTT.

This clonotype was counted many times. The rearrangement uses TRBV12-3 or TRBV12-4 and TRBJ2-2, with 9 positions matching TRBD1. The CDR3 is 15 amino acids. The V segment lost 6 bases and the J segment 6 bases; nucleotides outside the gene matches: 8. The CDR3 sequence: CASRHRGRVAGELFF. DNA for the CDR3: TGTGCCAGCAGGCACAGGGGGCGCGTCGCCGGGGAGCTGTTTTTT.

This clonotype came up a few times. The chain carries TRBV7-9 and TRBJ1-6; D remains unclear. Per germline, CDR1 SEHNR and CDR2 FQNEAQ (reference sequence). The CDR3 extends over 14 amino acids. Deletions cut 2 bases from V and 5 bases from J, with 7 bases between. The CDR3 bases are TGTGCCAGCAGCTTACCCCGTGATAATTCACCCCTCCACTTT. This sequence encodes CASSLPRDNSPLHF.